This T cell receptor beta chain was observed in a study of patients and donors after allogeneic stem cell transplantation. From the RT-PCR reads, TCRdb called clonotypes with MiXCR, one entry per CDR3 protein. The data contain approximately 200,000 distinct CDR3 sequences, 41% of them singletons. V lost 5 bases and J 7 bases, leaving 14 bases between the germline ends. Germline V gives CDR1 MDHEN, CDR2 SYDVKM. The CDR3 runs to 13 residues. This clonotype was recorded a few times. The sample comprised blood, either unsorted or a sorted T cell fraction (not recorded which). The V and J genes are TRBV28 and TRBJ1-2; D gene unclear. This TCR came from a human donor who was either an allogeneic HSCT recipient or a stem cell or donor lymphocyte infusion donor (not recorded which). It is not recorded whose cells these are; they may come from a transplant donor. The CDR3 loop is CASSTTTRSGYTF. Here the CDR3 DNA reads TGTGCCAGCAGTACAACGACACGGAGTGGCTACACCTTC.